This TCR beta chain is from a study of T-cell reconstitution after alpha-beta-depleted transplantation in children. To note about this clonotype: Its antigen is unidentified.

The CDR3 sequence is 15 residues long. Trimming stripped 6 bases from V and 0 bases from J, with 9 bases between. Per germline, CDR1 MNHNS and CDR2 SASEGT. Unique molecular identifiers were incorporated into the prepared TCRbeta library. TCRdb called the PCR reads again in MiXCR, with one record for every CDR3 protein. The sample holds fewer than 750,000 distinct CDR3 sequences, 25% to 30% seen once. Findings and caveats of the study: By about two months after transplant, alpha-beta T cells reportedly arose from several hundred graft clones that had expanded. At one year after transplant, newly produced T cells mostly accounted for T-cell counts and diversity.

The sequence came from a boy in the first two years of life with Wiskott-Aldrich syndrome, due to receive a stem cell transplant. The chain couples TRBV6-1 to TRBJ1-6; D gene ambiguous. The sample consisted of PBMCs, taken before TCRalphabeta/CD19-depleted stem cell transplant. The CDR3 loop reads CASRGASSYNSPLHF. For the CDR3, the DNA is TGTGCCAGCAGAGGCGCGAGCTCCTATAATTCACCCCTCCACTTT.